This T cell receptor (beta chain) was sequenced in a study of T-cell reconstitution after alpha-beta-depleted transplantation in children. Trimming cost V 3 bases and J 1 base; bases outside gene matches: 5. Germline V gene lookup returns CDR1 SGHRS and CDR2 YFSETQ. This CDR3 contains 15 residues. Study-wide results and limits: There were reportedly several hundred expanded graft clones from which alpha-beta T cells came about two months after transplant.

About this clonotype itself: Its target is unknown.

Unique molecular identifiers were incorporated into the prepared TCRbeta library. TCRdb independently ran MiXCR on the PCR reads; one entry per CDR3 protein. The sample has some 180,000 distinct CDR3 sequences, approximately 7% seen once; the top ten hold just over 5.5%. The chain uses TRBV5-1 and TRBJ2-3; 7 nucleotides agree with TRBD1. This clonotype originated in a boy younger than 10 with acute lymphoblastic leukemia, due to receive a stem cell transplant. This material consisted of PBMCs, taken before TCRalphabeta/CD19-depleted stem cell transplant. The CDR3 sequence is CASSSQGIGTDTQYF. CDR3 bases: TGCGCCAGCAGCTCACAGGGGATAGGCACAGATACGCAGTATTTT. Full variable domain (rest looked up from reference TRBV5-1 and TRBJ2-3): KAGVTQTPRYLIKTRGQQVTLSCSPISGHRSVSWYQQTPGQGLQFLFEYFSETQRNKGNFPGRFSGRQFSNSRSEMNVSTLELGDSALYLCASSSQGIGTDTQYFGPGTRLTVL.